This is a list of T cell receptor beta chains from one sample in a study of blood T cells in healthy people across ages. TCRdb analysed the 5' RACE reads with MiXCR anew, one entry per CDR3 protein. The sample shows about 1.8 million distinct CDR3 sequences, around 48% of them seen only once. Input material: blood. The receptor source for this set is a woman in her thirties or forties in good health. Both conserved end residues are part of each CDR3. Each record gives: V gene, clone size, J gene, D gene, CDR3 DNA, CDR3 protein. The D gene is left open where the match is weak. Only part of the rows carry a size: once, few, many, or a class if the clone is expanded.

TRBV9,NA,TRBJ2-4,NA,TGTGCCAGCAGCGTTACAGTAGCCAAAAACATTCAGTACTTC,CASSVTVAKNIQYF
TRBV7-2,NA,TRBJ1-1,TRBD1,TGTGCCAGCAATGACAGGGGGAACACTGAAGCTTTCTTT,CASNDRGNTEAFF
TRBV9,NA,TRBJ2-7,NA,TGTGCCAGCAGCCCCTCAGAACAGGGTTGGGAGCAGTACTTC,CASSPSEQGWEQYF
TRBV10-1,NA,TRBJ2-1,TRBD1,TGCGCCAGCAGTGAGTCGTGGACAGGGAGGATGAATGAGCAGTTCTTC,CASSESWTGRMNEQFF
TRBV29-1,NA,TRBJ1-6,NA,TGCAGCGCCGCGACAGGTGGGGCGCCTAATTCACCCCTCCACTTT,CSAATGGAPNSPLHF
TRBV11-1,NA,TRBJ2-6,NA,TGTGCCAGCAGCTGGGGTCGGAAAAAAACTGGGGCCAACGTCCTGACTTTC,CASSWGRKKTGANVLTF
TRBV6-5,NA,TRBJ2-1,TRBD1,TGTGCCAGCAGTTACCTCGGGACAGGGTGGTCCTACAATGAGCAGTTCTTC,CASSYLGTGWSYNEQFF
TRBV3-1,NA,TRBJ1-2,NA,TGTGCCAGCAGCCAAGTCGGCATACCGGGGCCTGGCTACACCTTC,CASSQVGIPGPGYTF
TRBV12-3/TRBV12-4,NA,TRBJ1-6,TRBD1,TGTGCCAGCAGTCTCCGGGACAGGGACTATAATTCACCCCTCCACTTT,CASSLRDRDYNSPLHF
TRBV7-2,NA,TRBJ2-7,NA,TGTGCCAGCAGCCCCAAGCTTGGGGGGTTCTCCTACAATGAGCAGTACTTC,CASSPKLGGFSYNEQYF
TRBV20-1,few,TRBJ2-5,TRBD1,TGCAGTGCTAGAGATTTCGGGGACAGCCAAGAGACCCAGTACTTC,CSARDFGDSQETQYF
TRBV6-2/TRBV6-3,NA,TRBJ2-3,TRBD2,TGTGCCAGCAGCCCGGGGGGAGTTCCCACAGATACGCAGTATTTT,CASSPGGVPTDTQYF
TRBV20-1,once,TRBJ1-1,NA,TGCAGTGCTATAATCGCGGGCACTGAAGCTTTCTTT,CSAIIAGTEAFF
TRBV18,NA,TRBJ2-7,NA,TGTGCCAGCTCACCACCGGATATTTACGAGCAGTACTTC,CASSPPDIYEQYF
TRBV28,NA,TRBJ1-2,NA,TGTGCCGGCAGTAGGCAGCTCTATGGCTACACCTTC,CAGSRQLYGYTF
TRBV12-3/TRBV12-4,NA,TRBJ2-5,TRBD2,TGTGCCAGCAGTTTTTCGGGACTAGGCCTCCAAGAGACCCAGTACTTC,CASSFSGLGLQETQYF
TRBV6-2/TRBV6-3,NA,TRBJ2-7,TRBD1,TGTGCCAGCAGTTACGGTCCAGGGGGCTACGAGCAGTACTTC,CASSYGPGGYEQYF
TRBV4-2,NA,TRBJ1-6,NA,TGTGCCAGCAGCCAAGAAGCCGGTAACTATAATTCACCCCTCCACTTT,CASSQEAGNYNSPLHF
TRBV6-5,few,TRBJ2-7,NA,TGTGCCAGCAGTTACCGCCAGGGACTGGGGGCCTACGAGCAGTACTTC,CASSYRQGLGAYEQYF
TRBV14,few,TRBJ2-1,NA,TGTGCCAGCAGCCACCTGCCGCGGGGTCGCGGTTTGGACAATGAGCAGTTCTTC,CASSHLPRGRGLDNEQFF
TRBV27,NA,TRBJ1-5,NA,TGTGCCAGCAGGGGGTTGGGAGGCAATCAGCCCCAGCATTTT,CASRGLGGNQPQHF
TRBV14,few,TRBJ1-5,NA,TGTGCCAGCAGCTTTGGACAGAATCAGCCCCAGCATTTT,CASSFGQNQPQHF